The present TCR beta chain was sequenced within a study of T-cell memory formation after mild COVID-19. This CDR3 is built from 14 residues. The germline V and J ends were trimmed by 5 bases and 3 bases, with 13 bases remaining between them. The germline V gene encodes CDR1 KGHSH and CDR2 LQKENI. This clonotype was counted between two and nine times. Its antigen is not known. TCR alpha and TCR beta cDNA libraries carrying sample barcodes and UMIs came from 5'RACE with constant-segment primers. TCRdb re-analysed the 5' RACE reads in MiXCR, keeping a single row per CDR3 protein. The table lists 150,000 to 200,000 distinct CDR3 sequences, 16% of them singletons. Study observations and caveats: The appearance of some responding clones in pre-infection memory suggested that cross-reactive memory joined. The authors left the SARS-CoV-2 specificity of second-wave clones peaking on day 37 unconfirmed.

V gene TRBV18 combines with J gene TRBJ1-1, with D uncertain. The sample consisted of PBMCs or a T cell subset sorted from them (not recorded which). The sequence derives from an adult woman who had mild COVID-19 (a few samples of this study predate the infection). Cell type and time point are not known. Here the CDR3 DNA reads TGTGCCAGCTCATCCGGGCTGATGGACACTGAAGCTTTCTTT. This encodes CASSSGLMDTEAFF.